The 19 T cell receptor beta chains reported below all come from one sample, sequenced in a study of beta chain features in type 1 diabetes. The isolated RNA, all of it, was reverse transcribed, so expressed TCRB transcripts were what got sequenced. The assay was immunoSEQ multiplex PCR, and TCRdb's table has in-frame clones only and misses some. The sample includes about 150,000 clones, approximately 12% seen only once; the top ten take roughly 2%. The sequenced sample was central memory CD4+ T cells from blood. Source of these receptors: a man younger than 35 in good health.

The rearrangement links TRBV20-1 to TRBJ1-1; possible D gene TRBD1, 6 bases. The CDR3 consists of 10 residues. The V gene's germline CDR1 is DFQATT and CDR2 SNEGSKA (reference sequence). V lost 6 bases and J 11 bases, leaving 13 bases between the germline ends. CDR3 region: CSASRGTAFF. As DNA, the CDR3 is TGCAGTGCAAGCAGGGGAACGGCTTTCTTT.

The gene calls are TRBV30 and TRBJ1-2, with D possibly matching TRBD1 (5 bases). Germline V gene lookup returns CDR1 GTSNPN and CDR2 SVGIG (reference sequence). This CDR3 has 12 residues. The ends were cut back, 4 bases at V and 8 bases at J, with 14 bases in the middle. The CDR3 sequence: CAWTMGKGGYTF. The DNA of the CDR3 is TGTGCCTGGACCATGGGGAAGGGGGGCTACACCTTC.

This clone was seen ten or more times. V and J are TRBV7-9 and TRBJ2-5, with D perhaps TRBD1 or TRBD2 (6 bases each). The CDR3 spans 15 residues. Germline values: CDR1 SEHNR, CDR2 FQNEAQ (reference sequence). Trimming removed 0 bases at V and 5 bases at J, with 13 bases between. In DNA, the CDR3 is TGTGCCAGCAGCTTAGCGGCCGGGGGCGGGGAGACCCAGTACTTC. This sequence encodes CASSLAAGGGETQYF.

The chain carries TRBV9 and TRBJ2-7, with D perhaps TRBD1 (6 bases). Trimming stripped 4 bases from V and 6 bases from J, with 14 bases between. This CDR3 comprises 13 residues. Germline values: CDR1 SGDLS, CDR2 YYNGEE. In nucleotides, the CDR3 is TGTGCCAGCAGCCAAAGTGGACAGCGCGAGCAGTACTTC. It codes for CASSQSGQREQYF.

In this sample, this clone turned up a few times. This chain connects TRBV30 to TRBJ2-7; no firm D call. Trimming pared 4 bases from V and 6 bases from J, leaving 13 bases between. Germline CDR1 is GTSNPN and CDR2 is SVGIG (reference sequence). This CDR3 has 12 residues. Here the CDR3 DNA reads TGTGCCTGGAACAAAAGGGTTCCCGAGCAGTACTTC. Translation gives CAWNKRVPEQYF.

This clone came up a few times. The chain links TRBV2 to TRBJ1-1; D is perhaps TRBD1 (6 bases). CDR1 and CDR2 (germline): SNHLY, FYNNEI. Trimming removed 7 bases from V and 8 bases from J, with 11 bases in between. The CDR3 has 11 residues. The CDR3 is CASKGGTEAFF. CDR3 nucleotides: TGTGCCAGCAAGGGCGGGACAGAAGCTTTCTTT.

The chain links TRBV28 to TRBJ2-1; D perhaps matches TRBD2 (6 bases). This CDR3 has 15 residues. Germline V gene data show CDR1 as MDHEN and CDR2 as SYDVKM. The germline V and J ends were trimmed by 1 base and 10 bases, with 17 bases remaining between them. The CDR3 DNA follows: TGTGCCAGCAGTTTATACTCCGTCGGGGGACTGGAGCAGTTCTTC. It specifies CASSLYSVGGLEQFF. Full variable domain (missing parts from reference TRBV28 and TRBJ2-1): DVKVTQSSRYLVKRTGEKVFLECVQDMDHENMFWYRQDPGLGLRLIYFSYDVKMKEKGDIPEGYSVSREKKERFSLILESASTNQTSMYLCASSLYSVGGLEQFFGPGTRLTVL.

This sequence joins TRBV7-3 and TRBJ2-1; 10 nucleotides align to TRBD1. The germline V gene has CDR1 SGHTA and CDR2 FQGTGA. The CDR3 runs to 16 residues. V lost 6 bases, J lost 3 bases, and 8 bases stayed unmatched. The CDR3 protein is CASRRRDRGNYNEQFF. CDR3 in DNA: TGTGCCAGCAGGCGCCGGGACAGGGGCAACTACAATGAGCAGTTCTTC.

V gene TRBV18 combines with J gene TRBJ2-5; no definite D call. The length of the CDR3 is 13 residues. Germline V lookup: CDR1 KGHSH, CDR2 LQKENI. V lost 6 bases and J lost 2, with 10 bases in between. CDR3 nucleotides: TGTGCCAGCTCCCGGACCCAACAAGAGACCCAGTACTTC. Translated, it gives CASSRTQQETQYF.

The table lists this clone with a few counts. The chain links TRBV5-1 to TRBJ2-1; 11 bases map to TRBD1. Trimming removed 3 bases from V and 7 bases from J; junction bases left unmatched: 3. Per germline, CDR1 SGHRS and CDR2 YFSETQ. The CDR3 has 14 residues. Here the CDR3 reads CASSWGQGDNEQFF. CDR3 sequence (DNA): TGCGCCAGCAGCTGGGGACAGGGGGATAATGAGCAGTTCTTC.

This chain links TRBV2 with TRBJ2-7; TRBD1 aligns across 10 bases. Germline CDR1 and CDR2: SNHLY and FYNNEI. The V segment lost 5 bases and the J segment 1 base; nucleotides outside the gene matches: 5. The CDR3 consists of 15 residues. The DNA for the CDR3 is TGTGCCAGCAGTCGGGACAGGGGAGAGTCCTACGAGCAGTACTTC. Translated: CASSRDRGESYEQYF.

This chain joins TRBV7-9 and TRBJ1-2, with 12 bases lining up with TRBD1. J gave up 4 bases and V 5 bases, and 8 bases lay outside the gene matches. Looked up from germline, CDR1 is SEHNR and CDR2 is FQNEAQ (reference sequence). This CDR3 spans 16 amino acids. CDR3 sequence reads: CASSTPGQGARYGYTF. The CDR3 DNA reads as TGTGCCAGCAGCACGCCGGGACAGGGGGCTCGCTATGGCTACACCTTC.

This clone was seen only a few times. This rearrangement joins TRBV7-2 to TRBJ1-2; 7 bases match TRBD1. CDR3 length equals 13 residues. The J segment lost 8 bases and the V segment lost 5 bases, leaving 8 bases of the junction unmatched. Germline CDR1 and CDR2: SGHTA and FQGNSA. CDR3 DNA sequence: TGTGCCAGCAGCCCTCGACAGGGAGAGGGCTACACCTTC. Its protein product is CASSPRQGEGYTF.

The chain couples TRBV30 to TRBJ2-2; the D is unclear. With 0 bases removed from V and 1 base from J, the gap between germline ends came to 9 bases. The germline gives CDR1 GTSNPN, CDR2 SVGIG (reference sequence). The CDR3 has 15 residues. The CDR3 coding sequence is TGTGCCTGGAGTGTGTATGGGCTGAACACCGGGGAGCTGTTTTTT. This sequence encodes CAWSVYGLNTGELFF.

This clone was picked up many times. J is TRBJ2-6 and V is TRBV7-2, with D perhaps given as TRBD1 or TRBD2 (5 bases each). Trimming pared 3 bases from V and 10 bases from J, leaving 10 bases between. CDR3 length equals 13 residues. CDR1 is SGHTA and CDR2 is FQGNSA in the germline V gene. The CDR3 region is CASSFGTVNVLTF. DNA of the CDR3: TGTGCCAGCAGCTTTGGGACCGTAAACGTCCTGACTTTC.

In this sample, this clone turned up a few times. This rearrangement joins TRBV9 to TRBJ2-7, with 11 positions matching TRBD2. The V gene end was trimmed by 4 bases and the J gene end by 6 bases; junction bases not matched to a gene: 6. CDR3 length: 14 amino acids. The germline gives CDR1 SGDLS, CDR2 YYNGEE. CDR3 nucleotides: TGTGCCAGCAGCCCCAGACTAGCGGGGTCCGAGCAGTACTTC. This codes for CASSPRLAGSEQYF.

This clone appeared a few times. This clone may be a read error of a much larger clone one base away. V gene TRBV29-1 combines with J gene TRBJ2-2; tentatively, D is TRBD2 (6 bases). Germline lookup yields CDR1 SQVTM and CDR2 ANQGSEA. Trimming removed 7 bases at V and 4 bases at J, with 16 bases between. This CDR3 spans 14 amino acids. In DNA, the CDR3 is TGCAGCGGTGGGACTCACAAGGGCACCGGGGAGCTGTTTTTT. Protein sequence: CSGGTHKGTGELFF.

V gene TRBV11-2 combines with J gene TRBJ1-1, with D uncertain. Per germline, CDR1 SGHAT and CDR2 FQNNGV. CDR3 length: 13 residues. The V end was cut by 4 bases, the J end by 4 bases, with 10 bases between. CDR3 sequence: CASSSLKGTEAFF. The CDR3 DNA sequence: TGTGCCAGCAGCTCCCTCAAGGGCACTGAAGCTTTCTTT.

The chain has TRBV28 and TRBJ1-5, with D perhaps matching TRBD1 (6 bases). Between the trimmed V and J ends, which lost 6 bases and 1 base, there was a span of 16 bases. The germline CDR1 and CDR2 sequences are MDHEN and SYDVKM. CDR3 size: 16 residues. CDR3 protein: CASRPQGRSSNQPQHF. In DNA, the CDR3 is TGTGCCAGCAGGCCTCAGGGGAGGAGCAGCAATCAGCCCCAGCATTTT.